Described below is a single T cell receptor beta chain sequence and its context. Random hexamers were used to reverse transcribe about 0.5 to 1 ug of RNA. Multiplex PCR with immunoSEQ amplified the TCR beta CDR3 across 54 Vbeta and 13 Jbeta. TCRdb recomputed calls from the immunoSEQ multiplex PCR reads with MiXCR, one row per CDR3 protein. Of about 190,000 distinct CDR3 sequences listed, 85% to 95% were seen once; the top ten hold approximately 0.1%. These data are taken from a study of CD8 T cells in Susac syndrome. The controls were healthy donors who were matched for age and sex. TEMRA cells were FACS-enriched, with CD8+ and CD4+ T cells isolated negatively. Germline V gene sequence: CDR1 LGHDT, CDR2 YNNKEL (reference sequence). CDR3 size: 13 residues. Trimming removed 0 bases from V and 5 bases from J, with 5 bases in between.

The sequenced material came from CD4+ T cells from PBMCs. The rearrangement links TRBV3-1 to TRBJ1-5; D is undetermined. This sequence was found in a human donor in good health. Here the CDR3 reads CASSQDTDQPQHF. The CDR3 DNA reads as TGTGCCAGCAGCCAAGATACCGATCAGCCCCAGCATTTT.